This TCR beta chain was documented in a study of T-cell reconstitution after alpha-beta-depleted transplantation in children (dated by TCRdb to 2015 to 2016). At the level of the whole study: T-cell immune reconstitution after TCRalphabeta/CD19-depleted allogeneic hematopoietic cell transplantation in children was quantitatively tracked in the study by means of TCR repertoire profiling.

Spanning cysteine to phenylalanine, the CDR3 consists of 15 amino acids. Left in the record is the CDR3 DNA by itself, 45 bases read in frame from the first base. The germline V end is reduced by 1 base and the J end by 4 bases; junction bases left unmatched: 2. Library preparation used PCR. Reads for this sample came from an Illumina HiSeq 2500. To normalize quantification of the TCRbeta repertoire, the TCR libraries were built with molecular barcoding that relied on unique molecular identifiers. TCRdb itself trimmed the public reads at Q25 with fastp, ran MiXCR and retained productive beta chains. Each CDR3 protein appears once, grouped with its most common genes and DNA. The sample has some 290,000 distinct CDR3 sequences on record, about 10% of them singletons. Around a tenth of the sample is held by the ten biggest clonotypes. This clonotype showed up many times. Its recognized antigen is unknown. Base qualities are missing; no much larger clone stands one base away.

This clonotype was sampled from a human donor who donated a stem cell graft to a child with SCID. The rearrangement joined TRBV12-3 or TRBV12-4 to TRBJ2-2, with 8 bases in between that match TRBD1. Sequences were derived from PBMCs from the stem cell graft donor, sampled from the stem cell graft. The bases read TGTGCCAGCAGTTTAGGTCAGGGGGCCACCGGGGAGCTGTTTTTT. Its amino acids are CASSLGQGATGELFF.